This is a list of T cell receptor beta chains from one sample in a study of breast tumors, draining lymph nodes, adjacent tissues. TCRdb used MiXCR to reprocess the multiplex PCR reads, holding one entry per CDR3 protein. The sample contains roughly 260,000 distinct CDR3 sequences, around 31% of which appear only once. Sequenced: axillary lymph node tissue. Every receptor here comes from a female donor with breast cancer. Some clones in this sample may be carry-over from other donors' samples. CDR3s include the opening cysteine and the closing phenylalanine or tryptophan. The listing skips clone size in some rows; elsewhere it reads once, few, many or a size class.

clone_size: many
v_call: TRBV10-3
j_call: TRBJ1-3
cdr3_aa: CAISERQADTIYF

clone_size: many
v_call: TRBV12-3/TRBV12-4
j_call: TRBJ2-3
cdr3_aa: CASSLRSGADTQYF

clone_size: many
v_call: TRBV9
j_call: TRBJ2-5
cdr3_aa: CASSVGTGVVETQYF

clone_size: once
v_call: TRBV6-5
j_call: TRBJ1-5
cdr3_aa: CASRKKGTGNQPQHF

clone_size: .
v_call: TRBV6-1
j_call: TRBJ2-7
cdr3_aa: CAGSFTGTSRYEQYF

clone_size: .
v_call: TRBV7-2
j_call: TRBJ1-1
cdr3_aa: CASSLGARVTEAFF

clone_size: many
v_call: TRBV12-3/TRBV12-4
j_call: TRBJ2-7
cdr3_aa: CASRSGTSAYEQYF

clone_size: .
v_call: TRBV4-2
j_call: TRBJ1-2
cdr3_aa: CASSQGSGAYGYTF

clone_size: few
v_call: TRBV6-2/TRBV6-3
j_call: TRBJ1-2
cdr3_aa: CASSYSTRGQADYGYTF

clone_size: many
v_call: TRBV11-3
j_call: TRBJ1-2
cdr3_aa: CASSLAGTDYYTF

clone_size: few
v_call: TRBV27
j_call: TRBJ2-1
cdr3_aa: CASSRQAGSEQFF

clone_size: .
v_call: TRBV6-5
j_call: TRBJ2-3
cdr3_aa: CASSHRQGWDTQYF

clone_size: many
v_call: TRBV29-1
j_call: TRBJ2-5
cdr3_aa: CSAGAGKETQYF

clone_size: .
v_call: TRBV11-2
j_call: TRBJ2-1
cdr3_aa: CASSLLGGAYNEQFF

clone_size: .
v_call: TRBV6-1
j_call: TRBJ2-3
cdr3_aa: CATLVAGYTDTQYF

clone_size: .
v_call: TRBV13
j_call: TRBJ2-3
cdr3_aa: CASSQTGESTDTQYF

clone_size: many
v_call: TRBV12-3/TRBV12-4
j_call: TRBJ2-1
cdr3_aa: CASRLSGTLWNEQFF

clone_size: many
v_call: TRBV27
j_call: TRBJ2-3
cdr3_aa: CASRKLGSTDTQYF

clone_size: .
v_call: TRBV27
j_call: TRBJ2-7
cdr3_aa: CASSSPGQGANEQYF

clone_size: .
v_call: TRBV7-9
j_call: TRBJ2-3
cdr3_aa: CASSRRQGYTDTQYF